This section outlines one TCR beta chain sequence together with its context. Its antigen is unidentified. PCR used 60 Vbeta primers and 13 Jbeta primers. The protocol was immunoSEQ multiplex PCR, while the TCRdb copy is restricted to in-frame clones and leaves out a portion. Recorded for this sample: 100,000 to 150,000 clones. The data were taken from a study of cytomegalovirus exposure and HLA in healthy donors. V shed 6 bases and J 5 bases; nucleotides not matched to a gene: 7. CDR1 and CDR2 from the germline V gene are MNHEY and SMNVEV (reference sequence). The CDR3 totals 15 residues. Findings and caveats of the study: Segments of the TCR beta V type were, in most cases, productive about 87% or about 30% of the time in an earlier analysis.

The V gene is TRBV27, the J gene TRBJ1-5, with 10 bases lining up with TRBD1. Sequencing was carried out using PBMCs. The receptor comes from a man aged 18-30 years in good health and CMV-seronegative. The CDR3: CASSTRQGADQPQHF. CDR3 DNA sequence: TGTGCCAGCAGCACAAGACAGGGGGCGGATCAGCCCCAGCATTTT.